These 13 T cell receptor beta chains share one sample of origin, sequenced in a study of PD-1 blockade in mismatch repair-deficient tumors. Only in-frame clones appear in the TCRdb table, and some are missing; sequencing was by immunoSEQ multiplex PCR. Of 30,000 to 45,000 clones listed, approximately 88% are singletons. Sequences were derived from PBMCs, sampled about 40 weeks after starting pembrolizumab. Receptors were obtained from an adult with mismatch repair-deficient cancer.

There are a few counts of this clone. This chain joins TRBV5-1 and TRBJ2-7, with TRBD1 matching over 11 bases. This CDR3 is 15 amino acids long. The trim removed 1 base at V and 5 bases at J, leaving 5 bases unmatched. Germline V gene lookup returns CDR1 SGHRS and CDR2 YFSETQ. CDR3 nucleotide sequence: TGCGCCAGCAGCTTGTTCGAGGGACAGGGGGACGAGCAGTACTTC. Translation: CASSLFEGQGDEQYF.

This clone has only one observation. V is TRBV11-3 and J is TRBJ2-1; 10 positions agree with TRBD2. Germline V lookup: CDR1 SGHNT, CDR2 YENEEA. This CDR3 is 18 amino acids long. The V gene end was trimmed by 1 base and the J gene end by 4 bases; junction bases not matched to a gene: 10. CDR3 bases: TGTGCCAGCAGCTTAGGGGGGCCTAGCGGGAGTAAGTACAATGAGCAGTTCTTC. It yields the protein CASSLGGPSGSKYNEQFF.

Only one count was recorded for this clone. The rearrangement links TRBV9 to TRBJ1-3; D is ambiguous. The V and J ends lost 0 bases and 0 bases respectively, with 4 bases between them. CDR3 length: 14 residues. Germline lookup yields CDR1 SGDLS and CDR2 YYNGEE. CDR3 nucleotide sequence: TGTGCCAGCAGCGTAGTATCCTCTGGAAACACCATATATTTT. Its translation is CASSVVSSGNTIYF.

This clone appeared a single time. This chain connects TRBV4-1 to TRBJ2-5; 8 bases line up with TRBD2. The junction had 11 bases not matched to a gene; V was cut back by 0 bases and J by 11 bases. This CDR3 is built from 15 residues. Germline V gene lookup returns CDR1 MGHRA and CDR2 YSYEKL. CDR3 sequence reads: CASSQDPSTSEEQYF. DNA of the CDR3: TGCGCCAGCAGCCAAGATCCCTCGACTAGCGAGGAGCAGTACTTC.

The CDR3 sequence: CATRTGNYEQYF. In DNA, the CDR3 is TGTGCCACTCGGACAGGGAACTACGAGCAGTACTTC. The chain joins TRBV10-3 to TRBJ2-7; 8 bases agree with TRBD1. Looked up from germline, CDR1 is ENHRY and CDR2 is SYGVKD. The length of the CDR3 is 12 residues. V lost 10 bases, J lost 3 bases, and 5 bases stayed unmatched.

The gene calls are TRBV6-6 and TRBJ2-7, with 10 bases that match TRBD1. The J segment lost 5 bases and the V segment lost 4 bases, leaving 8 bases of the junction unmatched. Germline V lookup: CDR1 MNHNY, CDR2 SVGAGI (reference sequence). There are 15 residues in the CDR3. The CDR3 loop is CASSSPGTGEDEQYF. In DNA form, the CDR3 reads TGTGCCAGCAGTTCCCCGGGGACAGGGGAGGACGAGCAGTACTTC.

The chain combines TRBV13 with TRBJ1-4; 7 nucleotides line up with TRBD1. The V gene's germline CDR1 is PRHDT and CDR2 FYEKMQ (reference sequence). The CDR3 sequence is 15 residues long. Unmatched junction bases numbered 4, after V lost 1 base and J lost 5 bases. CDR3: CASSLANRGNEKLFF. The CDR3 DNA follows: TGTGCCAGCAGCTTAGCCAACAGGGGAAATGAAAAACTGTTTTTT.

This clone was counted a few times. The chain recombines TRBV5-1 with TRBJ2-7; the match to TRBD2 covers 11 bases. The CDR3 is made up of 16 amino acids. Germline CDR1 is SGHRS and CDR2 is YFSETQ. Unmatched junction bases numbered 7, after V lost 4 bases and J lost 1 base. CDR3 nucleotide sequence: TGCGCCAGCAGCCCACCGGGACTAGCGGAGTCCTACGAGCAGTACTTC. Translated, it gives CASSPPGLAESYEQYF.

This chain connects TRBV5-1 to TRBJ2-2; the D gene is possibly TRBD2 (6 bases). The V end was cut by 2 bases, the J end by 6 bases, with 14 bases between. This CDR3 has 15 residues. Germline CDR1 SGHRS, CDR2 YFSETQ. The DNA of the CDR3 is TGCGCCAGCAGCTTTAGCGCGGGGCGGGCCGGGGAGCTGTTTTTT. This codes for CASSFSAGRAGELFF.

The chain recombines TRBV19 with TRBJ2-4, with 16 bases fitting TRBD2. Germline V gene data show CDR1 as LNHDA and CDR2 as SQIVND (reference sequence). The length of the CDR3 is 19 residues. The J segment lost 1 base and the V segment lost 5 bases, leaving 8 bases of the junction unmatched. This chain's CDR3 is CASSLSGLAGGRAKNIQYF. DNA for the CDR3: TGTGCCAGTAGTCTATCGGGACTAGCGGGGGGGAGGGCCAAAAACATTCAGTACTTC.

This clone was detected once. The V gene is TRBV11-3, the J gene TRBJ2-7, with D unresolved. Germline assignment: CDR1 SGHNT and CDR2 YENEEA. Trimming stripped 5 bases from V and 3 bases from J, with 14 bases between. The CDR3 is 14 residues long. DNA of the CDR3: TGTGCCAGCAGCGGCCAGATTACATACTACGAGCAGTACTTC. Translating it yields CASSGQITYYEQYF.

The rearrangement uses TRBV6-5 and TRBJ1-1; 11 bases agree with TRBD1. V shed 2 bases, J shed 8 bases, and the junction held 7 bases outside the gene matches. CDR3 length: 15 residues. The V gene's germline CDR1 is MNHEY and CDR2 SVGAGI. The CDR3 region is CASSYNGQGATEAFF. The CDR3 DNA sequence: TGTGCCAGCAGTTACAACGGACAGGGGGCGACGGAAGCTTTCTTT.

This clone was picked up a small number of times. The J gene is TRBJ1-2, the V gene TRBV10-1; unclear D gene. Trimming shortened V by 10 bases and J by 4 bases, and 16 bases separated the two germline ends. CDR1 and CDR2 from the germline V gene are WNHNN and SYGVQD (reference sequence). The CDR3 spans 13 residues. CDR3 protein: CAISTSLFYGYTF. The CDR3 DNA is TGCGCCATCTCAACGTCACTGTTCTATGGCTACACCTTC.